A single sample gave rise to the 18 T cell receptor beta chains below, sequenced in a study of shared clonotypes between healthy human individuals. Measured with immunoSEQ multiplex PCR; TCRdb has only the in-frame clones, and not every one. The table lists approximately 480,000 clones, around 79% of them singletons. The sequencing input was PBMCs. These receptors were obtained from a woman between 40 and 55 years old in good health. Some clones in this sample may be carry-over from other donors' samples.

This sequence joins TRBV9 and TRBJ1-4, with D possibly matching TRBD1 (5 bases). V shed 3 bases and J shed 6 bases, with 15 bases lying between them. Per germline, CDR1 SGDLS and CDR2 YYNGEE. The CDR3 loop spans 15 amino acids. The CDR3 is CASSAGSTVYEKLFF. DNA of the CDR3: TGTGCCAGCAGCGCCGGCTCGACAGTTTATGAAAAACTGTTTTTT.

This clone showed up just once. The CDR3 DNA reads TGCAGTGCGCAGCATCAAGAGACCCAGTACTTC. Translated: CSAQHQETQYF. The chain links TRBV20-1 to TRBJ2-5; unclear D gene. The ends were cut back, 6 bases at V and 2 bases at J, with 7 bases in the middle. CDR1 is DFQATT and CDR2 is SNEGSKA in the germline V gene (reference sequence). The CDR3 is 11 residues long.

V is TRBV30 and J is TRBJ2-4; 8 positions agree with TRBD2. V shed 2 bases and J 1 base; nucleotides not matched to a gene: 13. CDR1 and CDR2 (germline): GTSNPN, SVGIG (reference sequence). The CDR3 has 18 residues. CDR3 DNA sequence: TGTGCCTGGAGTATTAAAGCGGGAGACTTGTGGGCCAAAAACATTCAGTACTTC. Residues: CAWSIKAGDLWAKNIQYF.

This chain uses TRBV6-1 with TRBJ2-3; 9 positions match TRBD2. This CDR3 has 15 residues. Germline values: CDR1 MNHNS, CDR2 SASEGT. V gave up 0 bases and J gave up 4 bases; unmatched junction bases: 2. The DNA for the CDR3 is TGTGCCAGCAGTGAAGCGGCGGGAGGGGCAGATACGCAGTATTTT. Translation: CASSEAAGGADTQYF.

This clone was seen a single time. The rearrangement joins TRBV7-3 to TRBJ2-1, with D perhaps matching TRBD1 (6 bases). This CDR3 region has 11 residues. Per germline, CDR1 SGHTA and CDR2 FQGTGA. V dropped 2 bases and J dropped 10 bases, with 6 bases sitting between them. DNA for the CDR3: TGTGCCAGCAGCTTACAGGGGGAGCAGTTCTTC. This gives the protein CASSLQGEQFF.

The chain recombines TRBV30 with TRBJ2-7, with 8 positions matching TRBD1. CDR1 GTSNPN and CDR2 SVGIG come from the germline V gene (reference sequence). The CDR3 has 12 residues. With 8 bases clipped from V and 4 bases from J, the junction kept 7 bases outside the gene matches. CDR3 loop: CATDRERYEQYF. CDR3 DNA: TGTGCCACGGACAGGGAGAGGTACGAGCAGTACTTC.

The gene calls are TRBV9 and TRBJ1-6, with TRBD1 identical over 8 bases. The J segment lost 9 bases and the V segment lost 5 bases, leaving 4 bases of the junction unmatched. Germline values: CDR1 SGDLS, CDR2 YYNGEE. CDR3 length equals 13 residues. CDR3 DNA: TGTGCCAGCAGAGGACAGGGAGGTTCACCCCTCCACTTT. Protein: CASRGQGGSPLHF.

The V and J genes are TRBV2 and TRBJ1-2; D is unclear. Trimming took off 4 bases at V and 0 bases at J, with 9 bases between the two ends. Per germline, CDR1 SNHLY and CDR2 FYNNEI. The CDR3 spans 14 residues. CDR3 coding DNA: TGTGCCAGCAGTGTGGGAGGCGCTAACTATGGCTACACCTTC. Translating it yields CASSVGGANYGYTF. Full variable domain (rest looked up from reference TRBV2 and TRBJ1-2): EPEVTQTPSHQVTQMGQEVILRCVPISNHLYFYWYRQILGQKVEFLVSFYNNEISEKSEIFDDQFSVERPDGSNFTLKIRSTKLEDSAMYFCASSVGGANYGYTFGSGTRLTVV.

The gene calls are TRBV5-5 and TRBJ2-5, with D possibly matching TRBD1 (6 bases). Germline V CDR1 and CDR2: SGHKS, YYEKEE (reference sequence). The length of the CDR3 is 13 residues. With 4 bases removed from V and 3 bases from J, the gap between germline ends came to 10 bases. This CDR3 reads CASSPQGKETQYF. The CDR3 DNA reads TGTGCCAGCAGCCCTCAGGGGAAAGAGACCCAGTACTTC.

The J gene is TRBJ2-3, the V gene TRBV28, with TRBD2 identical over 13 bases. CDR3 size: 17 residues. Germline-derived CDR1 and CDR2 are MDHEN and SYDVKM. V was clipped by 8 bases and J by 7 bases; unmatched bases: 15. The CDR3 DNA sequence: TGTGCCAGCGGGGCCCCGAGGGGGACTAGCGGGGACCATACGCAGTATTTT. It codes for CASGAPRGTSGDHTQYF. Complete variable domain (other parts from reference TRBV28 and TRBJ2-3): DVKVTQSSRYLVKRTGEKVFLECVQDMDHENMFWYRQDPGLGLRLIYFSYDVKMKEKGDIPEGYSVSREKKERFSLILESASTNQTSMYLCASGAPRGTSGDHTQYFGPGTRLTVL.

This clone was detected a few times. The chain has TRBV15 and TRBJ2-6, with D possibly being TRBD2 (7 bases). CDR1 and CDR2 (germline): LNHNV, YYDKDF (reference sequence). The length of the CDR3 is 16 residues. Trimming shortened V by 5 bases and J by 4 bases, and 15 bases separated the two germline ends. The CDR3 loop reads CATSDEGGSGANVLTF. The CDR3 nucleotides read TGTGCCACCAGCGACGAGGGGGGGTCCGGGGCCAACGTCCTGACTTTC. The full variable domain, with the rest looked up from reference TRBV15 and TRBJ2-6, is DAMVIQNPRYQVTQFGKPVTLSCSQTLNHNVMYWYQQKSSQAPKLLFHYYDKDFNNEADTPDNFQSRRPNTSFCFLDIRSPGLGDTAMYLCATSDEGGSGANVLTFGAGSRLTVL.

The V call is TRBV7-3, the J call TRBJ2-5; 12 nucleotides line up with TRBD2. J gave up 4 bases and V 5 bases, and 5 bases lay outside the gene matches. The CDR3 is made up of 15 amino acids. Germline V gene data show CDR1 as SGHTA and CDR2 as FQGTGA. CDR3 amino acids: CASSPKGLAGETQYF. The CDR3 nucleotides are TGTGCCAGCAGCCCCAAGGGACTAGCGGGAGAGACCCAGTACTTC. The whole variable domain, remainder taken from reference TRBV7-3 and TRBJ2-5, is GAGVSQTPSNKVTEKGKYVELRCDPISGHTALYWYRQSLGQGPEFLIYFQGTGAADDSGLPNDRFFAVRPEGSVSTLKIQRTERGDSAVYLCASSPKGLAGETQYFGPGTRLLVL.

The gene calls are TRBV6-6 and TRBJ1-5; no reliable D call. The CDR3 loop spans 14 amino acids. The V end was cut by 3 bases, the J end by 4 bases, with 10 bases between. Germline CDR1 is MNHNY and CDR2 is SVGAGI (reference sequence). Here the CDR3 DNA reads TGTGCCAGCAGTTATGGGCAGTTTAATCAGCCCCAGCATTTT. Translating it yields CASSYGQFNQPQHF.

The chain combines TRBV7-9 with TRBJ1-1; D gene ambiguous. There are 14 residues in the CDR3. CDR1 is SEHNR and CDR2 is FQNEAQ in the germline V gene (reference sequence). The V and J ends lost 2 bases and 2 bases respectively, with 9 bases between them. The CDR3: CASSLWQINTEAFF. CDR3 sequence (DNA): TGTGCCAGCAGCTTATGGCAGATAAACACTGAAGCTTTCTTT.

The chain links TRBV9 to TRBJ1-2; unclear D gene. CDR3 length: 15 residues. Germline values: CDR1 SGDLS, CDR2 YYNGEE. V lost 0 bases and J lost 1, with 10 bases in between. The CDR3 DNA reads as TGTGCCAGCAGCGTAGGGGCGGAATATAACTATGGCTACACCTTC. The encoded protein is CASSVGAEYNYGYTF. Supplemented by reference TRBV9 and TRBJ1-2, the full variable domain reads DSGVTQTPKHLITATGQRVTLRCSPRSGDLSVYWYQQSLDQGLQFLIQYYNGEERAKGNILERFSAQQFPDLHSELNLSSLELGDSALYFCASSVGAEYNYGYTFGSGTRLTVV.

The J gene is TRBJ2-2, the V gene TRBV23-1, with TRBD2 as a possible D gene (5 bases). Being an ORF, TRBV23-1 has a function that is uncertain. This CDR3 region has 16 residues. Trimming stripped 3 bases from V and 0 bases from J, with 11 bases between. The DNA for the CDR3 is TGCGCCAGCAGTCACCTTAGAGGGCCGAACACCGGGGAGCTGTTTTTT. It specifies CASSHLRGPNTGELFF.

The genes are TRBV14 and TRBJ2-7; D is ambiguous. The CDR3 is 10 amino acids. Trimming stripped 5 bases from V and 3 bases from J, with 2 bases between. Germline loops: CDR1 SGHDN, CDR2 FVKESK. This chain's CDR3 is CASSDYEQYF. CDR3 DNA sequence: TGTGCCAGCAGCGACTACGAGCAGTACTTC. The variable domain in full, completed from reference TRBV14 and TRBJ2-7, reads EAGVTQFPSHSVIEKGQTVTLRCDPISGHDNLYWYRRVMGKEIKFLLHFVKESKQDESGMPNNRFLAERTGGTYSTLKVQPAELEDSGVYFCASSDYEQYFGPGTRLTVT.

This clone has more than one count but fewer than ten. The CDR3 protein is CASSLPGSEAFF. The CDR3 region has the DNA TGTGCCAGCAGCCTGCCAGGGTCTGAAGCTTTCTTT. The rearrangement links TRBV5-4 to TRBJ1-1; TRBD1 is a possible D gene (5 bases). CDR1 and CDR2 from the germline V gene are SGHNT and YYREEE (reference sequence). V lost 4 bases, J lost 6 bases, and 10 bases lay in between. The CDR3 extends over 12 amino acids.